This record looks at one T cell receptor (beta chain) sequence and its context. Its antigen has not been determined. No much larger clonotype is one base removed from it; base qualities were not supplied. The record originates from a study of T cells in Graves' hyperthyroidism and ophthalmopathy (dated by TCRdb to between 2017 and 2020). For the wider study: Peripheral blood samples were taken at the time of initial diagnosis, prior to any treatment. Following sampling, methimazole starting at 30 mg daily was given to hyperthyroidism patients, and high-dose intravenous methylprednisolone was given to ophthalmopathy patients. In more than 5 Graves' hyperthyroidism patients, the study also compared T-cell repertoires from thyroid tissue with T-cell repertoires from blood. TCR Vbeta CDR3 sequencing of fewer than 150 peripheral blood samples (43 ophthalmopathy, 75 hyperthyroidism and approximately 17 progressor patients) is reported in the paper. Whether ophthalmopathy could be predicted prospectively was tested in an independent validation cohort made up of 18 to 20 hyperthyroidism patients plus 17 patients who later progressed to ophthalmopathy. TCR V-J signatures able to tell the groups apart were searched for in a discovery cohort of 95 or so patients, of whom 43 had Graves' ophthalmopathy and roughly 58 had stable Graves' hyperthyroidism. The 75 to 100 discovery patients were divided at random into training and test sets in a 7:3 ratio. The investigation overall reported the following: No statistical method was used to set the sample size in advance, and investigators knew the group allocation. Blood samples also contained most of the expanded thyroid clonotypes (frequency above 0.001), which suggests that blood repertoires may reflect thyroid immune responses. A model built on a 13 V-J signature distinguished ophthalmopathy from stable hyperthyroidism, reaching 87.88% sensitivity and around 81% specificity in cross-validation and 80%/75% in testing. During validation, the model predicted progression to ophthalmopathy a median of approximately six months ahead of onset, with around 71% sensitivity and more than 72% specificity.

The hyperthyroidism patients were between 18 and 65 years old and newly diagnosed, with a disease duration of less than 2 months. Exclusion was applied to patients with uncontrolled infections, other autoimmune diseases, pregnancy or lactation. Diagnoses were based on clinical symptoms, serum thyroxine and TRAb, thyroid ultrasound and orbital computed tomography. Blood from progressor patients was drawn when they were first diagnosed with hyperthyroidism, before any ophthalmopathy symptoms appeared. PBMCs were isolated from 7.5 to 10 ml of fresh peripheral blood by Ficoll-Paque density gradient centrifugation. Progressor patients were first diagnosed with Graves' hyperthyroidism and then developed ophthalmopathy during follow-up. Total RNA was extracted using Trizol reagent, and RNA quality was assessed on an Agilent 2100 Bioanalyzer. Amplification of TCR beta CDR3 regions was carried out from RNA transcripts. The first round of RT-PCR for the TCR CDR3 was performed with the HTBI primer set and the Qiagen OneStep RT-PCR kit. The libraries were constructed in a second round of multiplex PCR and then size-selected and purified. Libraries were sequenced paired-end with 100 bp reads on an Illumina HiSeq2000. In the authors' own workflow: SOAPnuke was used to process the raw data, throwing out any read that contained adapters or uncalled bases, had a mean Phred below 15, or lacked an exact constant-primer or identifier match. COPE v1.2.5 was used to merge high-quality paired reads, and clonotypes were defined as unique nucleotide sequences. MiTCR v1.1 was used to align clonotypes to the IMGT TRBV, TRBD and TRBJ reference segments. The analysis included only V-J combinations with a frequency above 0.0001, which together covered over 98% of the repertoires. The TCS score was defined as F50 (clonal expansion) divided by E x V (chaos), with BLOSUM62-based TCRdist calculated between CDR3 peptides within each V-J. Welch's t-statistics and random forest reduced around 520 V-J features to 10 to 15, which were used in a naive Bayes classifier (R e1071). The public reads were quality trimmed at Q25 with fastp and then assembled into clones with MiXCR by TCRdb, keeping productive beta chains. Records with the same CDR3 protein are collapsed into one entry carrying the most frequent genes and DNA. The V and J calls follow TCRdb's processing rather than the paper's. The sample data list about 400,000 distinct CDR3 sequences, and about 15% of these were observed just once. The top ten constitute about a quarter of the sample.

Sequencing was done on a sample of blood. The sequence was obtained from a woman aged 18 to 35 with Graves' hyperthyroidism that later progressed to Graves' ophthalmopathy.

The CDR3 region has the sequence CASSQGASGSGGNTDTQYF. At the DNA level, the sequence is TGCGCCAGCAGCCAAGGAGCTAGCGGGAGCGGAGGTAACACAGATACGCAGTATTTT. The chain employs TRBV4-1 and TRBJ2-3, with TRBD2 matching 10 junction bases. The junction shows trimming of 1 base on V and 2 bases on J, and the gene matches do not reach 12 bases of it. The germline V gene provides CDR1 MGHRA and CDR2 YSYEKL. Including the terminal cysteine and phenylalanine, the CDR3 comprises 19 residues. The entry retains the CDR3 DNA only, 57 bases that are in frame from base 1.